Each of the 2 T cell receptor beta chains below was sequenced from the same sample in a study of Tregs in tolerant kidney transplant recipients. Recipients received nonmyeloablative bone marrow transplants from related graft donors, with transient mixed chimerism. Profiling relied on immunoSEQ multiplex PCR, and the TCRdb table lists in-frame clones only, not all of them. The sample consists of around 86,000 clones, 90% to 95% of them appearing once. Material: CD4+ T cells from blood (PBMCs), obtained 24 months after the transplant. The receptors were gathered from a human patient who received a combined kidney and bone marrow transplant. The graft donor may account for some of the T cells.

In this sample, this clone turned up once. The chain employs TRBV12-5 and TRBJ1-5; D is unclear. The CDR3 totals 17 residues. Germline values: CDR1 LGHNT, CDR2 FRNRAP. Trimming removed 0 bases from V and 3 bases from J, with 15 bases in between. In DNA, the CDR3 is TGTGCTAGTGGTTTGGTACCCGGGATGTTGGCCAATCAGCCCCAGCATTTT. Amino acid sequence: CASGLVPGMLANQPQHF. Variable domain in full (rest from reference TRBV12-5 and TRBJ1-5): DARVTQTPRHKVTEMGQEVTMRCQPILGHNTVFWYRQTMMQGLELLAYFRNRAPLDDSGMPKDRFSAEMPDATLATLKIQPSEPRDSAVYFCASGLVPGMLANQPQHFGDGTRLSIL.

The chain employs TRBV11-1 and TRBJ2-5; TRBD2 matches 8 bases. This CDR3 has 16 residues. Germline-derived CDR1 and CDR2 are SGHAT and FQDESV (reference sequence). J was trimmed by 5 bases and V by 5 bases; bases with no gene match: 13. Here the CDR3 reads CASSRGGRAERETQYF. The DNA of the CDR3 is TGTGCCAGCAGCCGGGGGGGGAGGGCCGAACGGGAGACCCAGTACTTC.